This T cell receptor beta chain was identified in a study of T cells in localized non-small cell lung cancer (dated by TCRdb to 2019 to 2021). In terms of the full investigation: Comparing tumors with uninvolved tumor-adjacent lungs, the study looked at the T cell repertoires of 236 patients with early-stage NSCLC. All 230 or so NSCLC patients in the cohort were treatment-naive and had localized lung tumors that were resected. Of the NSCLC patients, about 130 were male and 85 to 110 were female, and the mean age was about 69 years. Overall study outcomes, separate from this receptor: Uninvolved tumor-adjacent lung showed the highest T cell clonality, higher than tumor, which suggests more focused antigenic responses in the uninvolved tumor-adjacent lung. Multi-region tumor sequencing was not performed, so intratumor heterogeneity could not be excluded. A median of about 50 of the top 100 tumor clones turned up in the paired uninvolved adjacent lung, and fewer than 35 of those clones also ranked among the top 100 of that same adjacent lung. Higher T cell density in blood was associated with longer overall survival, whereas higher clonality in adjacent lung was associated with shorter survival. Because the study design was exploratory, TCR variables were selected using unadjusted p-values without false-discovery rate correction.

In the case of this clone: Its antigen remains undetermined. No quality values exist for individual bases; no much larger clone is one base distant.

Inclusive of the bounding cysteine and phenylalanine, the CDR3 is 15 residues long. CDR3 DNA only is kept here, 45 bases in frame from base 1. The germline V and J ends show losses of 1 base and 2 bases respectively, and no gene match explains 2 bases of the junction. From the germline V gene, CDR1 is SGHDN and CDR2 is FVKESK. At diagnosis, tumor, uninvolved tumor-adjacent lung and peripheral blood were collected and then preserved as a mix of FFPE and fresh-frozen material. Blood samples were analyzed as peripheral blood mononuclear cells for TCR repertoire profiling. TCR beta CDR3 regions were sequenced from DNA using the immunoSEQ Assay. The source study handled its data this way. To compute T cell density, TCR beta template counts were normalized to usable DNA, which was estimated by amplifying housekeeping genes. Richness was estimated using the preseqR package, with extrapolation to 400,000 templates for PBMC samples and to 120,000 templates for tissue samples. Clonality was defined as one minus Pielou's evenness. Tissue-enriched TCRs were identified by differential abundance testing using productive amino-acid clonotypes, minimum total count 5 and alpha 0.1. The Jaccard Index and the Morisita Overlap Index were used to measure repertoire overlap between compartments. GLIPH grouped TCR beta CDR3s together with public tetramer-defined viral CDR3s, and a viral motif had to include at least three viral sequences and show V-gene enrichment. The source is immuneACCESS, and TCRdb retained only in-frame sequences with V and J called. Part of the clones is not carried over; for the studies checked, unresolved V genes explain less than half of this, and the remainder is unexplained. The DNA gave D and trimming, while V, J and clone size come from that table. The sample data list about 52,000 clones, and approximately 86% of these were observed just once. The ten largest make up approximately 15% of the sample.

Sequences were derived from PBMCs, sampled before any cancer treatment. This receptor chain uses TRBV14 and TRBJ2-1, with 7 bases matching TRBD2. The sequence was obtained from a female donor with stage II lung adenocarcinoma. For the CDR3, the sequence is CASSQVGGAYNEQFF. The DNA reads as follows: TGTGCCAGCAGCCAAGTGGGGGGGGCCTACAATGAGCAGTTCTTC.